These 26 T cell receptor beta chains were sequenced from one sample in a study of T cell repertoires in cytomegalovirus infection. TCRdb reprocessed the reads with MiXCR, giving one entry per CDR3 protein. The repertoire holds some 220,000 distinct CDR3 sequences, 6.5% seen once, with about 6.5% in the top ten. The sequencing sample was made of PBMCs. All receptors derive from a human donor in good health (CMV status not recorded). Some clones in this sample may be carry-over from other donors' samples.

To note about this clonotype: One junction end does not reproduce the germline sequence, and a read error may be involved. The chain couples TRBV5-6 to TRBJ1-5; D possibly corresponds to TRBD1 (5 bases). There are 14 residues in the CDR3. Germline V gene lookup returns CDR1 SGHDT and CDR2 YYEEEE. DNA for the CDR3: TGTGCCAGCAGCTTAAGGGGCAGCAAACAGCCCCAGCATTTT. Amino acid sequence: CASSLRGSKQPQHF.

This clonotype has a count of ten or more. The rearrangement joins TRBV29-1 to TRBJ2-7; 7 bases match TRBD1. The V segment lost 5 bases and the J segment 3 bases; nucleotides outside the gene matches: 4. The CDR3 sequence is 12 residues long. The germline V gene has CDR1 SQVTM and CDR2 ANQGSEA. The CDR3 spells CSVLRQGYEQYF. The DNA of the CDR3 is TGCAGCGTTCTCCGACAGGGCTACGAGCAGTACTTC.

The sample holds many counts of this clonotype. The CDR3 coding sequence is TGTGCCAGCAGCATTCGACCCTGGAACACTGAAGCTTTCTTT. Translation gives CASSIRPWNTEAFF. The chain links TRBV7-3 to TRBJ1-1; D ambiguous. The CDR3 is 14 residues long. V was clipped by 5 bases and J by 1 base, with 11 bases between them. Germline V gene sequence: CDR1 SGHTA, CDR2 FQGTGA.

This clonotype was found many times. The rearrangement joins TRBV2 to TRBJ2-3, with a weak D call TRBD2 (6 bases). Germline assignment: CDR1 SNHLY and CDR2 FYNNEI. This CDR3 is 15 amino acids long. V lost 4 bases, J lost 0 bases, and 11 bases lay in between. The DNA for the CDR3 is TGTGCCAGCAGTGGGTGGGGGACTAGCACAGATACGCAGTATTTT. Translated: CASSGWGTSTDTQYF.

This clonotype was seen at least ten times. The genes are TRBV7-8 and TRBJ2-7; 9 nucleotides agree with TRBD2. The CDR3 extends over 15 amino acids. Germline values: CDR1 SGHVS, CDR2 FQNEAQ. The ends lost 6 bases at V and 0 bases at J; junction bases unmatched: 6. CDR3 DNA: TGTGCCAGCAGTTCTTTTAGCGGGAGCTCCTACGAGCAGTACTTC. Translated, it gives CASSSFSGSSYEQYF.

The CDR3: CASLQGTEAFF. The CDR3, as DNA: TGTGCCAGCCTTCAGGGCACTGAAGCTTTCTTT. The rearrangement joins TRBV6-6 to TRBJ1-1, with D maybe TRBD1 (5 bases). The V end was cut by 8 bases, the J end by 4 bases, with 8 bases between. The germline V gene has CDR1 MNHNY and CDR2 SVGAGI (reference sequence). The CDR3 runs 11 residues.

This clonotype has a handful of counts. The CDR3 protein is CASSQEGTGKKLFF. The DNA for the CDR3 is TGCGCCAGCAGCCAAGAAGGAACAGGGAAAAAACTGTTTTTT. This rearrangement joins TRBV4-1 to TRBJ1-4; weak D call: TRBD1 (6 bases). V was shortened by 0 bases and J by 9 bases, with 11 bases between the two germline ends. This CDR3 is 14 amino acids long. CDR1 and CDR2 (germline): MGHRA, YSYEKL.

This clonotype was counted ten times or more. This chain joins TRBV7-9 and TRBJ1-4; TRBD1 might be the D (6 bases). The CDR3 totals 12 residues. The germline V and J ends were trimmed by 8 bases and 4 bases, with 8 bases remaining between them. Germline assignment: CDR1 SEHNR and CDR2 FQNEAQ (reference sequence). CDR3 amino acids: CASGQFNEKLFF. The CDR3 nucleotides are TGTGCCAGCGGACAGTTTAATGAAAAACTGTTTTTT. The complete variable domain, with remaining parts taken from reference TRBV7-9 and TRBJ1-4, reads DTGVSQNPRHKITKRGQNVTFRCDPISEHNRLYWYRQTLGQGPEFLTYFQNEAQLEKSRLLSDRFSAERPKGSFSTLEIQRTEQGDSAMYLCASGQFNEKLFFGSGTQLSVL.

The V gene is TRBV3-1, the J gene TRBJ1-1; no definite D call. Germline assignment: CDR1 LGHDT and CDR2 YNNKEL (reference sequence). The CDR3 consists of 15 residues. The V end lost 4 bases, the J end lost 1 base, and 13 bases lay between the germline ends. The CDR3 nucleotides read TGTGCCAGCAGCCCAATTACCACCCAGAACACTGAAGCTTTCTTT. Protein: CASSPITTQNTEAFF. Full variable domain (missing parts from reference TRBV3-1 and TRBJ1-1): DTAVSQTPKYLVTQMGNDKSIKCEQNLGHDTMYWYKQDSKKFLKIMFSYNNKELIINETVPNRFSPKSPDKAHLNLHINSLELGDSAVYFCASSPITTQNTEAFFGQGTRLTVV.

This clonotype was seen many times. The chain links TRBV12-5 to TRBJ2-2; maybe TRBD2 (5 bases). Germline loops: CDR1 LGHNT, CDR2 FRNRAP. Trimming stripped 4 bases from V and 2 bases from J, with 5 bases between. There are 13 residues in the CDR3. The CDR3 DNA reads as TGTGCTAGTGGTTGGACTAACACCGGGGAGCTGTTTTTT. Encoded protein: CASGWTNTGELFF.

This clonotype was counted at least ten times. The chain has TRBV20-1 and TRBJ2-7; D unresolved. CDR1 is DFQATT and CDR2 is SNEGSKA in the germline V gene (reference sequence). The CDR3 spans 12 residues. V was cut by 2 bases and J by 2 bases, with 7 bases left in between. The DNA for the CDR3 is TGCAGTGCTAGACGTGTGACCTACGAGCAGTACTTC. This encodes CSARRVTYEQYF.

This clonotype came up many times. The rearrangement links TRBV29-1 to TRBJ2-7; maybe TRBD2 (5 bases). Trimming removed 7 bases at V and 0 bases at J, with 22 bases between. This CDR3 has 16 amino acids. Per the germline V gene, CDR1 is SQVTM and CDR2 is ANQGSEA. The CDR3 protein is CSAAGNFLANSYEQYF. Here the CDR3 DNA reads TGCAGCGCCGCCGGGAACTTCTTGGCAAACTCCTACGAGCAGTACTTC.

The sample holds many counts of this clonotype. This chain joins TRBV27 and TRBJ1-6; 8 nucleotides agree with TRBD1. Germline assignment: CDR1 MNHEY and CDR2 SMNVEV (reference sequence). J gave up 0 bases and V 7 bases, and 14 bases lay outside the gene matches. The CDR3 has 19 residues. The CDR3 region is CASTRTGTGGSSYNSPLHF. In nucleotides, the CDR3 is TGTGCCAGCACCAGAACCGGGACAGGAGGGAGCTCCTATAATTCACCCCTCCACTTT.

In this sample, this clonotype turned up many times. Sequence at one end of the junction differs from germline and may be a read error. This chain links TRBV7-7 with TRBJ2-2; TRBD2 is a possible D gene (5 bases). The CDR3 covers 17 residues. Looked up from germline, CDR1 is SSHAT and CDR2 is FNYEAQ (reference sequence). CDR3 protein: CASSPRSTGSRTGELFF. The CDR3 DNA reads TGTGCTAGCAGCCCAAGGTCGACGGGGAGTCGAACCGGGGAGCTGTTTTTT.

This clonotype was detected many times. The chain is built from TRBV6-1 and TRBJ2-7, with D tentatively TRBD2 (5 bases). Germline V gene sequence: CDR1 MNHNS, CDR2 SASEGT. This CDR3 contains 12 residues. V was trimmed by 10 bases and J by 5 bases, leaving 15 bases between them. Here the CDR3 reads CAIGRPRDEQYF. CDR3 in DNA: TGTGCCATCGGGCGACCGCGGGACGAGCAGTACTTC.

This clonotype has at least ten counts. CDR3 in amino acids: CASIPKNRTAIIEAFF. DNA of the CDR3: TGTGCCAGTATCCCAAAGAACCGGACAGCCATAATTGAAGCTTTCTTT. The genes are TRBV19 and TRBJ1-1; D possibly corresponds to TRBD1 (6 bases). The V end was cut by 7 bases, the J end by 7 bases, with 25 bases between. The germline CDR1 and CDR2 sequences are LNHDA and SQIVND (reference sequence). The CDR3 consists of 16 residues.

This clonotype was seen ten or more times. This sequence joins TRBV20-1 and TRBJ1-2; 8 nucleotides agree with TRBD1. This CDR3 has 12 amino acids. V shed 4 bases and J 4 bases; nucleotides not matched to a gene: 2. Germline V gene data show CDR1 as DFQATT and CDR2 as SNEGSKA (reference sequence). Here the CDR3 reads CSATGGPYGYTF. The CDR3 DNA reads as TGCAGTGCTACAGGGGGCCCCTATGGCTACACCTTC.

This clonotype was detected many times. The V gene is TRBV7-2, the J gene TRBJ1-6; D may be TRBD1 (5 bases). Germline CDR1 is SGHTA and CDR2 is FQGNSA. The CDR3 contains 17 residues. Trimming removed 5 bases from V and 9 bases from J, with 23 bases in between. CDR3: CASSINPTYQGSSPLHF. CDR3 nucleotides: TGTGCCAGCAGCATAAACCCTACCTACCAGGGTAGTTCACCCCTCCACTTT. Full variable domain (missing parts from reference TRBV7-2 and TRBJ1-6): GAGVSQSPSNKVTEKGKDVELRCDPISGHTALYWYRQSLGQGLEFLIYFQGNSAPDKSGLPSDRFSAERTGGSVSTLTIQRTQQEDSAVYLCASSINPTYQGSSPLHFGNGTRLTVT.

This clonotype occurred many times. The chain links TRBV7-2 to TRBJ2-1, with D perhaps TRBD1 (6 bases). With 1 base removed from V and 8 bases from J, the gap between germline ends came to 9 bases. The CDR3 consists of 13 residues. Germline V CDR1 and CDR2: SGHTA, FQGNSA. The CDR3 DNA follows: TGTGCCAGCAGCTTAGGCCCAGGGGATGAGCAGTTCTTC. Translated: CASSLGPGDEQFF. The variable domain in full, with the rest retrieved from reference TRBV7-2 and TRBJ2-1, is GAGVSQSPSNKVTEKGKDVELRCDPISGHTALYWYRQSLGQGLEFLIYFQGNSAPDKSGLPSDRFSAERTGGSVSTLTIQRTQQEDSAVYLCASSLGPGDEQFFGPGTRLTVL.

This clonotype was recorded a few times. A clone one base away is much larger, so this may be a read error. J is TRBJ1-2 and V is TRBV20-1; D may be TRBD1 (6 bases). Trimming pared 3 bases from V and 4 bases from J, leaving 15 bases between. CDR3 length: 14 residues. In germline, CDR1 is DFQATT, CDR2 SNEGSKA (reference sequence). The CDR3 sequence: CSASLQGPTYGYTF. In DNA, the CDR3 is TGCAGTGCTAGTTTGCAGGGGCCAACCTATGGCTACACCTTC.

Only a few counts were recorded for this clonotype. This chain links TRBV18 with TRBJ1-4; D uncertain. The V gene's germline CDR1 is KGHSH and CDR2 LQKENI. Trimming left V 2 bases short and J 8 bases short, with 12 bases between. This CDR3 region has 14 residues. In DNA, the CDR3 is TGTGCCAGCTCACCAACGGTGGTCCCCGAAAAACTGTTTTTT. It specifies CASSPTVVPEKLFF.

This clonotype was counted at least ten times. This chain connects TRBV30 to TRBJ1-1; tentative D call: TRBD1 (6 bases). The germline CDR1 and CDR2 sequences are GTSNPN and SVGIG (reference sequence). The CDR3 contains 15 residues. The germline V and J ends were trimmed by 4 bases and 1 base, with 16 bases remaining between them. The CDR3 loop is CAWKNLGTPNTEAFF. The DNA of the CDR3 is TGTGCCTGGAAGAATCTGGGGACACCGAACACTGAAGCTTTCTTT.

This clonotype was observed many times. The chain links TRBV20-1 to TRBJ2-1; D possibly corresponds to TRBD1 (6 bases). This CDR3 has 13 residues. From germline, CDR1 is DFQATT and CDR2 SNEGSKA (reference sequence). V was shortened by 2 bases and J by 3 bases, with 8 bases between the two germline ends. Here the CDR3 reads CSARQGHYNEQFF. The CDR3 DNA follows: TGCAGTGCTAGACAGGGGCACTACAATGAGCAGTTCTTC.

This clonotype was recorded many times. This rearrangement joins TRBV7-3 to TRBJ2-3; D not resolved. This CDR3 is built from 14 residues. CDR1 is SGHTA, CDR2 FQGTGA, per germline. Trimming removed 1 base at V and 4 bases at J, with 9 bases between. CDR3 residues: CASSLRWASDTQYF. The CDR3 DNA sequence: TGTGCCAGCAGCTTAAGATGGGCATCAGATACGCAGTATTTT.

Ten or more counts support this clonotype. CDR3 region: CASSEIRVLGYTF. The CDR3 DNA follows: TGTGCCAGCAGTGAGATCAGGGTACTTGGCTACACCTTC. This sequence joins TRBV2 and TRBJ1-2; D perhaps matches TRBD1 (5 bases). Trimming took off 3 bases at V and 7 bases at J, with 12 bases between the two ends. The V gene's germline CDR1 is SNHLY and CDR2 FYNNEI. There are 13 residues in the CDR3.

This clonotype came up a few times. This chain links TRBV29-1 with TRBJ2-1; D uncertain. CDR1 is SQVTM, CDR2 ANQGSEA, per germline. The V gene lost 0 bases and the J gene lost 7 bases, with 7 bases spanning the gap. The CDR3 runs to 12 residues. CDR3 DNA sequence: TGCAGCGTTGAAGATCGCGGAAATGAGCAGTTCTTC. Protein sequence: CSVEDRGNEQFF.